This T cell receptor beta chain was retrieved from a study of CD8+ T cells in alopecia areata. Reverse transcription of extracted RNA yielded cDNA, which provided the sequencing template. Only in-frame clones appear in the TCRdb table, and some are missing; sequencing was by immunoSEQ multiplex PCR. The table has around 100,000 clones, approximately 58% seen once. Germline V gives CDR1 SQVTM, CDR2 ANQGSEA. The CDR3 has 13 amino acids. The V gene lost 3 bases and the J gene lost 0 bases, with 8 bases spanning the gap. This receptor was taken from a human donor in good health. The chain carries TRBV29-1 and TRBJ1-2; D remains ambiguous. Sample: CD4+ T cells sorted from blood. CDR3 DNA: TGCAGCGTTGACAGCCTTACTAACTATGGCTACACCTTC. This encodes CSVDSLTNYGYTF.